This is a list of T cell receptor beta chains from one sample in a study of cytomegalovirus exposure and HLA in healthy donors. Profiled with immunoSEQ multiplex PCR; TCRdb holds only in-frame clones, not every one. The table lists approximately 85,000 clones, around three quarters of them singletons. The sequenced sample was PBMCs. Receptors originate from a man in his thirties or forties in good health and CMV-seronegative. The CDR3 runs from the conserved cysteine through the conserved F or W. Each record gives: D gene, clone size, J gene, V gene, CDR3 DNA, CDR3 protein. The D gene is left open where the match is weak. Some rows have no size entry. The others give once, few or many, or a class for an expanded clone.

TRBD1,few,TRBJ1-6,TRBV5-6,TGTGCCAGCAGCTCCGGGACAGGGTCACCCCTCCACTTT,CASSSGTGSPLHF
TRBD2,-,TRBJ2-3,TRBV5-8,TGTGCCAGCAGCGAGGGAGCGGGAGCAGGGACAGATACGCAGTATTTT,CASSEGAGAGTDTQYF
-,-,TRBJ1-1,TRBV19,TGTGCCATATCGAGGACGGGGAGAACGCCTGAAGCTTTCTTT,CAISRTGRTPEAFF
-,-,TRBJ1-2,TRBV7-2,TGTGCCAGCAGCCCCCCCGGGAGGGAGGCCTCCTGCTATGGCTACACCTTC,CASSPPGREASCYGYTF
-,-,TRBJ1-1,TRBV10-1,TGCGCCAGCAAGCGGGGATTGAACACTGAAGCTTTCTTT,CASKRGLNTEAFF
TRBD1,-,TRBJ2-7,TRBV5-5,TGTGCCAGCAGGACAGGGTACGAGCAGTACTTC,CASRTGYEQYF
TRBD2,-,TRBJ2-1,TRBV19,TGTGCCAGTAGGGCTAGCGGGAAGAATGAGCAGTTCTTC,CASRASGKNEQFF
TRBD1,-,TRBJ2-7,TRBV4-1,TGCGCCAGCAGCCAAACACAGGGGTGGGAGCAGTACTTC,CASSQTQGWEQYF
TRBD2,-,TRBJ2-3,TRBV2,TGTGCCAGCGGGTCTAGCGGGGGGCTGATCACAGATACGCAGTATTTT,CASGSSGGLITDTQYF
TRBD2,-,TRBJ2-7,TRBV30,TGTGCCGGGAGCGGGGGTACCTACGAGCAGTACTTC,CAGSGGTYEQYF
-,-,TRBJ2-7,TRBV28,TGTGCCAGCAGTTTAAGTCCAGGGCTGGATCCCTACGAGCAGTACTTC,CASSLSPGLDPYEQYF
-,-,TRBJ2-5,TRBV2,TGTGCCAGCAAGCATGAAGAGACCCAGTACTTC,CASKHEETQYF
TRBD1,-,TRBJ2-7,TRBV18,TGTGCCAGCTCGCAACCCCGGGGGACAGGCTCCTACGAGCAGTACTTC,CASSQPRGTGSYEQYF
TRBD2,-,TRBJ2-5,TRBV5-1,TGCGCCAGCAGCCTCGGGACTAGCGGGGGGGCCAGCGAGACCCAGTACTTC,CASSLGTSGGASETQYF
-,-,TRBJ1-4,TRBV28,TGTGCCAGCAGTTTACCACACAGGGAGAGGGTAAAACTGTTTTTT,CASSLPHRERVKLFF
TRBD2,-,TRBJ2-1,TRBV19,TGTGCCAGTAGTTGGGCCCCACTAGCGGGAGCCTACAATGAGCAGTTCTTC,CASSWAPLAGAYNEQFF
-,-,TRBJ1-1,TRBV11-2,TGTGCCAGCGTTTTTCTTAAAGTCGGGACTGAAGCTTTCTTT,CASVFLKVGTEAFF
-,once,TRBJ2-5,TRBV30,TGTGCCTGGAGTGTTGGTTTTGAGGAGACCCAGTACTTC,CAWSVGFEETQYF
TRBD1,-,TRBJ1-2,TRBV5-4,TGTGCCAGCAGTATCGGACAGGCTTATGGCTACACCTTC,CASSIGQAYGYTF
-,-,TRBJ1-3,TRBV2,TGTGCCAGCAGTGAAGGGCAGGTCGACCCTGGAAACACCATATATTTT,CASSEGQVDPGNTIYF
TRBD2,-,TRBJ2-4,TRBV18,TGTGCCAGCTCACGACTAGCGGGAGAGGTTCAGTACTTC,CASSRLAGEVQYF
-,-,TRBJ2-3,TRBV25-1,TGTGCCAGCAGTGAATCCCGGCGGGCGTTCACAGATACGCAGTATTTT,CASSESRRAFTDTQYF
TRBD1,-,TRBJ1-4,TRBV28,TGTGCCAGCAGCTCGGACAGGGGTGAGGAAAAACTGTTTTTT,CASSSDRGEEKLFF
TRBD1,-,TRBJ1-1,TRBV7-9,TGTGCCAGCAGCTACAACACAGGGGGAGCTTTCTTT,CASSYNTGGAFF
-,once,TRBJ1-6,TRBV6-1,TGTGCCAGCATCTTTTCGTCTCTGAGGAATTCACCCCTCCACTTT,CASIFSSLRNSPLHF
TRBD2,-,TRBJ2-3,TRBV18,TGTGCCAGCTCACGGACTAGTAGCCCAGATACGCAGTATTTT,CASSRTSSPDTQYF
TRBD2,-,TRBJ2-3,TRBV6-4,TGTGCCAGCTCCCGGACTAGCGTGGATACGCAGTATTTT,CASSRTSVDTQYF
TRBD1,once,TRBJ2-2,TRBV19,TGTGCCAGTAGTGGATGGACAGGAGAGAACACCGGGGAGCTGTTTTTT,CASSGWTGENTGELFF
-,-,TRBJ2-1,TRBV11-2,TGTGCCAGCAACCTCATCGGGCCGGGAAATGAGCAGTTCTTC,CASNLIGPGNEQFF
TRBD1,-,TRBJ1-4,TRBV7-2,TGTGCCAGCAGCTCACGTTGGACAGGGGTTTATGAAAAACTGTTTTTT,CASSSRWTGVYEKLFF